The 20 T cell receptor beta chains below come from one sample, sequenced in a study of blood T cell repertoires in COVID-19. The protocol was immunoSEQ multiplex PCR, while the TCRdb copy is restricted to in-frame clones and leaves out a portion. Found here are over 150,000 clones, around 79% of them singletons; the top ten hold roughly 19%. The specimen was PBMCs or T cells enriched from blood (not recorded which). These receptors came from a woman in her seventies in a cohort exposed to, infected with or recovered from COVID-19 (not recorded which).

This clone was detected a few times. The rearrangement uses TRBV4-2 and TRBJ1-2; weak D call: TRBD1 (5 bases). CDR3 size: 18 residues. Trimming removed 2 bases from V and 8 bases from J, with 27 bases in between. Germline V gene sequence: CDR1 LGHNA, CDR2 YNFKEQ. CDR3 residues: CASSQHQGRSGGVMGYTF. CDR3 bases: TGTGCCAGCAGCCAACACCAAGGGAGGAGTGGGGGTGTAATGGGCTACACCTTC.

The rearrangement uses TRBV6-6 and TRBJ2-1; tentatively, D is TRBD2 (6 bases). CDR3 length: 15 amino acids. V was cut by 6 bases and J by 1 base, with 13 bases left in between. In germline, CDR1 is MNHNY, CDR2 SVGAGI (reference sequence). CDR3 region: CASRYHSGSYNEQFF. CDR3 nucleotides: TGTGCCAGCAGATACCATAGCGGTTCCTACAATGAGCAGTTCTTC.

The V gene is TRBV4-1, the J gene TRBJ2-3, with 7 bases aligning to TRBD2. Germline V lookup: CDR1 MGHRA, CDR2 YSYEKL. V gave up 3 bases and J gave up 6 bases; unmatched junction bases: 12. This CDR3 contains 16 residues. The CDR3 loop is CASSQGQRGSPDTQYF. As DNA, the CDR3 is TGCGCCAGCAGCCAGGGCCAGCGGGGCAGCCCGGATACGCAGTATTTT.

CDR3 loop: CASSADMSSGNTIYF. CDR3 sequence (DNA): TGTGCCAGCAGTGCCGACATGAGCTCTGGAAACACCATATATTTT. The chain combines TRBV2 with TRBJ1-3, with D unresolved. CDR3 size: 15 residues. Germline V lookup: CDR1 SNHLY, CDR2 FYNNEI. Deletions cut 4 bases from V and 0 bases from J, with 10 bases between.

The V call is TRBV2, the J call TRBJ2-7, with 14 bases matching TRBD2. The germline CDR1 and CDR2 sequences are SNHLY and FYNNEI. This CDR3 is 17 amino acids long. The V gene end was trimmed by 7 bases and the J gene end by 4 bases; junction bases not matched to a gene: 12. The CDR3: CASIMGLAGEVSYEQYF. The CDR3 DNA reads TGTGCCAGCATAATGGGACTAGCGGGAGAGGTTAGTTACGAGCAGTACTTC.

The table lists this clone with a count of one. The chain employs TRBV11-2 and TRBJ1-1; no reliable D call. V was pared by 3 bases and J by 5 bases, with 7 bases between. CDR1 and CDR2 (germline): SGHAT, FQNNGV. The CDR3 length is 12 residues. The CDR3 reads CASSLGRTEAFF. For the CDR3, the DNA is TGTGCCAGCAGCTTGGGGAGGACTGAAGCTTTCTTT. The full variable domain, its missing parts supplied by reference TRBV11-2 and TRBJ1-1, is EAGVAQSPRYKIIEKRQSVAFWCNPISGHATLYWYQQILGQGPKLLIQFQNNGVVDDSQLPKDRFSAERLKGVDSTLKIQPAKLEDSAVYLCASSLGRTEAFFGQGTRLTVV.

The J gene is TRBJ2-7, the V gene TRBV29-1; D remains unclear. V dropped 1 base and J dropped 2 bases, with 6 bases sitting between them. Germline V lookup: CDR1 SQVTM, CDR2 ANQGSEA. The CDR3 length is 12 residues. Here the CDR3 reads CSVEGRTYEQYF. The CDR3 region has the DNA TGCAGCGTTGAAGGGAGAACCTACGAGCAGTACTTC.

Concerning this clone: At the DNA level, this CDR3 is encoded by other sequences in the same sample as well. This chain connects TRBV5-1 to TRBJ2-5; 13 nucleotides line up with TRBD2. V was pared by 0 bases and J by 4 bases, with 0 bases of the junction left unmatched. Germline CDR1 is SGHRS and CDR2 is YFSETQ. This CDR3 contains 15 residues. The CDR3 DNA is TGCGCCAGCAGCTTGGGACTAGCGGGAGGAGAGACCCAGTACTTC. Its translation is CASSLGLAGGETQYF.

The chain joins TRBV4-3 to TRBJ1-2; D unresolved. V shed 0 bases and J shed 3 bases, with 11 bases lying between them. Germline V CDR1 and CDR2: LGHNA, YSLEER. The CDR3 length is 15 residues. The CDR3: CASSQDRGWDYGYTF. The CDR3 DNA reads as TGCGCCAGCAGCCAAGACCGGGGATGGGACTATGGCTACACCTTC.

This clone was counted only a few times. The CDR3 sequence is CASRQVGTGAYEQYF. The CDR3 DNA follows: TGTGCCAGCAGGCAAGTGGGGACAGGGGCCTACGAGCAGTACTTC. V usage is TRBV6-6 and J usage is TRBJ2-7, with 10 positions matching TRBD1. The V segment lost 6 bases and the J segment 2 bases; nucleotides outside the gene matches: 7. The germline V gene encodes CDR1 MNHNY and CDR2 SVGAGI (reference sequence). The CDR3 covers 15 residues.

This sequence joins TRBV9 and TRBJ2-7; 7 bases align to TRBD2. The CDR3 covers 14 residues. Per the germline V gene, CDR1 is SGDLS and CDR2 is YYNGEE. After removal of 0 bases from V and 0 bases from J, the junction contained 0 bases not matched to a gene. This chain's CDR3 is CASSVGDYSYEQYF. The CDR3 DNA follows: TGTGCCAGCAGCGTAGGGGACTACTCCTACGAGCAGTACTTC.

The chain couples TRBV20-1 to TRBJ2-1; 8 bases align to TRBD2. The CDR3 sequence is 14 residues long. Germline CDR1 is DFQATT and CDR2 is SNEGSKA (reference sequence). V dropped 3 bases and J dropped 13; count of bases not matched to a gene: 14. CDR3 protein: CSASPGTRALLQFF. CDR3 coding DNA: TGCAGTGCTAGTCCCGGGACTAGGGCCCTTCTCCAGTTCTTC.

The chain employs TRBV5-1 and TRBJ1-2; no clear D. V was pared by 0 bases and J by 2 bases, with 11 bases between. Per the germline V gene, CDR1 is SGHRS and CDR2 is YFSETQ. CDR3 length: 15 amino acids. For the CDR3, the DNA is TGCGCCAGCAGCTTGGGTCCCCCTAGGAACTATGGCTACACCTTC. Protein sequence: CASSLGPPRNYGYTF.

This clone was seen only a few times. The chain couples TRBV7-9 to TRBJ1-1; D is unresolved. Trimming stripped 1 base from V and 8 bases from J, with 11 bases between. CDR1 and CDR2 (germline): SEHNR, FQNEAQ (reference sequence). The CDR3 contains 13 residues. The CDR3 DNA sequence: TGTGCCAGCAGCTTAGGTGCATGGAGAGAAGCTTTCTTT. Protein: CASSLGAWREAFF.

This chain connects TRBV10-1 to TRBJ1-4; 9 positions match TRBD1. CDR1 is WNHNN, CDR2 SYGVQD, per germline (reference sequence). The V gene end was trimmed by 7 bases and the J gene end by 9 bases; junction bases not matched to a gene: 9. The CDR3 contains 14 residues. CDR3 nucleotide sequence: TGCGCCAGCATTATTCCCGGACAGGGGAAAAAACTGTTTTTT. Residues: CASIIPGQGKKLFF.

The J gene is TRBJ2-1, the V gene TRBV27; TRBD1 might be the D (5 bases). Germline assignment: CDR1 MNHEY and CDR2 SMNVEV (reference sequence). CDR3 length: 14 amino acids. V shed 3 bases and J shed 9 bases, with 15 bases lying between them. CDR3 nucleotide sequence: TGTGCCAGCAGTTTGCAGGGAACCACAGGTGAGCAGTTCTTC. Translation: CASSLQGTTGEQFF.

The chain links TRBV28 to TRBJ1-2, with TRBD1 identical over 7 bases. The junction had 3 bases not matched to a gene; V was cut back by 3 bases and J by 8 bases. CDR3 length equals 12 residues. Germline V gene lookup returns CDR1 MDHEN and CDR2 SYDVKM. The CDR3 DNA reads as TGTGCCAGCAGTTTTCCAGGGGGAGGCTACACCTTC. It encodes CASSFPGGGYTF.

The V and J genes are TRBV11-2 and TRBJ2-7; 8 nucleotides align to TRBD2. V lost 0 bases to trimming and J lost 1 base; unmatched junction nucleotides: 2. This CDR3 contains 15 residues. Germline loops: CDR1 SGHAT, CDR2 FQNNGV. CDR3: CASSLESGGSYEQYF. Written as DNA, the CDR3 is TGTGCCAGCAGCTTAGAGAGCGGGGGTTCCTACGAGCAGTACTTC.

The chain has TRBV6-5 and TRBJ1-1; D remains ambiguous. Germline CDR1 and CDR2: MNHEY and SVGAGI. Between the trimmed V and J ends, which lost 4 bases and 7 bases, there was a span of 10 bases. CDR3 length: 12 amino acids. The CDR3 bases are TGTGCCAGCAGTTCATTTGGGAGTGAAGCTTTCTTT. Translated: CASSSFGSEAFF.

The chain is built from TRBV3-1 (or the pseudogene TRBV3-2) and TRBJ1-5; 7 nucleotides align to TRBD1. Per germline, CDR1 LGHDT and CDR2 YNNKEL (reference sequence). The V segment lost 5 bases and the J segment 6 bases; nucleotides outside the gene matches: 7. The CDR3 covers 14 residues. The CDR3 here is CASSFRQGGQPQHF. CDR3 bases: TGTGCCAGCAGCTTTCGACAGGGAGGTCAGCCCCAGCATTTT.